These 7 T cell receptor beta chains were all obtained from the same sample, sequenced in a study of blood T cell repertoires in COVID-19. Sequenced by immunoSEQ multiplex PCR; TCRdb stores in-frame clones only, minus some. The sample has around 140,000 clones; 84% are singletons. The sequenced sample was peripheral blood. These receptors were collected from an elderly woman with acute or convalescent COVID-19.

In this sample, this clone turned up a few times. This sequence joins TRBV27 and TRBJ2-3; TRBD2 might be the D (5 bases). The CDR3 length is 15 residues. Germline V lookup: CDR1 MNHEY, CDR2 SMNVEV (reference sequence). Trimming stripped 6 bases from V and 7 bases from J, with 20 bases between. The CDR3 protein is CASSSSGLAGNTQYF. In nucleotides, the CDR3 is TGTGCCAGCAGCTCAAGTGGGCTCGCCGGGAATACGCAGTATTTT.

This clone has more than one count but fewer than ten. The chain uses TRBV6-5 and TRBJ1-5, with D possibly matching TRBD1 (5 bases). The germline gives CDR1 MNHEY, CDR2 SVGAGI. V shed 6 bases and J shed 6 bases, with 18 bases lying between them. This CDR3 spans 15 amino acids. The CDR3 region has the DNA TGTGCCAGCAGACGAGATGGGGGGGTGCCTCAGCCCCAGCATTTT. Translated, it gives CASRRDGGVPQPQHF.

This sequence joins TRBV4-3 and TRBJ2-7; 9 nucleotides agree with TRBD2. The germline V gene has CDR1 LGHNA and CDR2 YSLEER. The length of the CDR3 is 18 residues. The V segment lost 1 base and the J segment 6 bases; nucleotides outside the gene matches: 16. CDR3 in DNA: TGCGCCAGCAGCCAAGCTTATGGAGCGGGAGGATCAGGGGGCGAGCAGTACTTC. Protein product: CASSQAYGAGGSGGEQYF.

In its sample, this clone was seen a few times. CDR3 sequence (DNA): TGTGCAAGTCGCCCTTTAGAGCCCGACAGGGTAGGAAACACCATATATTTT. Amino acid sequence: CASRPLEPDRVGNTIYF. The J gene is TRBJ1-3, the V gene TRBV12-2; TRBD1 is taken as the D call from the table, unchecked against the DNA. TRBV12-2 is a known pseudogene. The length of the CDR3 is 17 residues.

This clone was seen a single time. The chain employs TRBV5-1 and TRBJ2-4, with TRBD1 matching over 7 bases. With 4 bases clipped from V and 0 bases from J, the junction kept 7 bases outside the gene matches. CDR1 is SGHRS and CDR2 is YFSETQ in the germline V gene. The CDR3 extends over 16 amino acids. CDR3 DNA: TGCGCCAGCAGCCCTACTGACAGGGTAGCCAAAAACATTCAGTACTTC. Its protein is CASSPTDRVAKNIQYF.

The CDR3 nucleotides read TGTGCCATCAGTGAGTCAGGGGGCGAGCAGTACTTC. Its protein product is CAISESGGEQYF. This chain joins TRBV10-3 and TRBJ2-7, with D maybe TRBD1 (6 bases). The CDR3 extends over 12 amino acids. Germline CDR1 ENHRY, CDR2 SYGVKD. The ends were cut back, 0 bases at V and 6 bases at J, with 6 bases in the middle.

The V and J genes are TRBV3-1 (or the pseudogene TRBV3-2) and TRBJ2-5, with D maybe TRBD2 (5 bases). This CDR3 contains 14 residues. The germline V and J ends were trimmed by 7 bases and 8 bases, with 20 bases remaining between them. Germline CDR1 is LGHDT and CDR2 is YNNKEL (reference sequence). The CDR3 reads CASNFRASGETQYF. DNA for the CDR3: TGTGCCAGCAACTTTCGGGCCTCCGGGGAAACCCAGTACTTC.